Each of the 17 T cell receptor beta chains below was sequenced from the same sample in a study of a mutant IDH1 vaccine in newly diagnosed glioma (dated by TCRdb to 2020 to 2023). The intended sense of this specimen's time point label: week 35, safety follow-up. A 20-mer mutant IDH1 peptide at 300 micrograms in Montanide made up each vaccine dose, which was injected subcutaneously together with topical imiquimod. Receptor amplification or capture employed the immunoSEQ multiplex PCR assay. TCRdb took over this immuneACCESS table, retaining in-frame rearrangements with V and J assigned. Such tables are incomplete; in checked studies, under half of the missing clones stem from an unresolved V gene, and the remainder is unexplained. The sample includes 34,000 or so clones, with approximately 78% observed a single time. Approximately 10% of the sample lies in the top ten. No cognate antigen is known for these TCRs.

The sample in question was PBMCs, obtained from a glioma patient whose treatment included an IDH1 peptide vaccine. The receptors were gathered from a woman in her 40s with glioma.

V is TRBV4-3 and J is TRBJ1-2, with unresolved D. This CDR3 has 13 amino acids. Germline V gene lookup returns CDR1 LGHNA and CDR2 YSLEER. V was pared by 3 bases and J by 8 bases, with 13 bases between. The DNA for the CDR3 is TGCGCCAGCAGCCAGAGTGGGGTACGGGGCTACACCTTC. Translation gives CASSQSGVRGYTF.

This rearrangement joins TRBV7-2 to TRBJ2-3, with TRBD2 matching over 12 bases. The J segment lost 6 bases and the V segment lost 5 bases, leaving 9 bases of the junction unmatched. The CDR3 length is 16 residues. Per germline, CDR1 SGHTA and CDR2 FQGNSA. In DNA form, the CDR3 reads TGTGCCAGCAGCACCGGGACTAGCGGGCGGCGGGATACGCAGTATTTT. Its protein is CASSTGTSGRRDTQYF.

The chain links TRBV6-4 to TRBJ2-2; D is ambiguous. There are 14 residues in the CDR3. From germline, CDR1 is MRHNA and CDR2 SNTAGT. V was cut by 5 bases and J by 4 bases, with 11 bases left in between. The CDR3 spells CASSPKPFTGELFF. CDR3 DNA: TGTGCCAGCAGTCCCAAGCCCTTCACCGGGGAGCTGTTTTTT.

This clone was counted between two and nine times. This chain uses TRBV5-1 with TRBJ1-2; D remains unclear. With 5 bases removed from V and 0 bases from J, the gap between germline ends came to 14 bases. The germline V gene has CDR1 SGHRS and CDR2 YFSETQ. The CDR3 length is 15 residues. CDR3 residues: CASSQETGTNYGYTF. DNA for the CDR3: TGCGCCAGCAGTCAGGAGACCGGGACTAACTATGGCTACACCTTC.

This chain joins TRBV27 and TRBJ1-5; D gene uncertain. The V gene's germline CDR1 is MNHEY and CDR2 SMNVEV (reference sequence). The CDR3 totals 13 residues. Trimming left V 3 bases short and J 3 bases short, with 6 bases between. The CDR3 is CASSFTYNQPQHF. The DNA of the CDR3 is TGTGCCAGCAGTTTCACGTACAATCAGCCCCAGCATTTT.

The V and J genes are TRBV21-1 and TRBJ2-7; TRBD1, the D gene given by the table, was not confirmed from the DNA. TRBV21-1 is a pseudogene segment. The CDR3 length is 15 residues. The CDR3 region has the DNA TGTGCCAGCAGCAAAGGACGGACAGGGGGCGACGAGCAGTACTTC. This encodes CASSKGRTGGDEQYF.

The chain joins TRBV5-1 to TRBJ2-7; 7 positions match TRBD1. Germline V CDR1 and CDR2: SGHRS, YFSETQ. Trimming took 1 base from V and 2 from J; bases not matched to a gene: 3. The CDR3 covers 14 residues. CDR3 residues: CASSLTGTAYEQYF. The CDR3, as DNA: TGCGCCAGCAGCTTGACCGGGACAGCCTACGAGCAGTACTTC.

The J gene is TRBJ1-1, the V gene TRBV5-6; 7 positions match TRBD1. This CDR3 comprises 13 residues. Trimming at V came to 0 bases and at J to 11 bases, leaving 7 bases not matched to a gene. Germline assignment: CDR1 SGHDT and CDR2 YYEEEE. Here the CDR3 reads CASSLAQGGGAFF. Written as DNA, the CDR3 is TGTGCCAGCAGCTTGGCCCAGGGGGGTGGTGCTTTCTTT.

This chain connects TRBV10-3 to TRBJ1-2; a possible D gene is TRBD1 (6 bases). CDR1 and CDR2 (germline): ENHRY, SYGVKD. V lost 4 bases and J 2 bases, leaving 14 bases between the germline ends. This CDR3 region has 15 residues. In DNA, the CDR3 is TGTGCCATCAGTGGATCCCGACAGGCCAACTATGGCTACACCTTC. It specifies CAISGSRQANYGYTF.

The chain combines TRBV4-1 with TRBJ1-6; the D gene is possibly TRBD1 (5 bases). V lost 1 base and J lost 5, with 9 bases in between. This CDR3 contains 15 residues. Germline CDR1 MGHRA, CDR2 YSYEKL. CDR3 nucleotides: TGCGCCAGCAGCCAAGTACCGGGGGATAATTCACCCCTCCACTTT. Encoded protein: CASSQVPGDNSPLHF.

J is TRBJ1-2 and V is TRBV6-5; 12 nucleotides agree with TRBD1. The germline CDR1 and CDR2 sequences are MNHEY and SVGAGI. The V and J ends lost 0 bases and 4 bases, in that order; junction bases with no gene match: 3. The CDR3 is made up of 16 amino acids. DNA for the CDR3: TGTGCCAGCAGTTACTCCGGGACAGGGGGCTTCTATGGCTACACCTTC. It is translated as CASSYSGTGGFYGYTF.

The chain combines TRBV5-1 with TRBJ2-6; D gene unclear. The V gene lost 0 bases and the J gene lost 2 bases, with 18 bases spanning the gap. This CDR3 spans 19 amino acids. Per germline, CDR1 SGHRS and CDR2 YFSETQ. CDR3 DNA sequence: TGCGCCAGCAGCTTGGTAGTCAGGCCGTTCAGAGCTGGGGCCAACGTCCTGACTTTC. This encodes CASSLVVRPFRAGANVLTF.

The chain is built from TRBV7-2 and TRBJ1-3, with 8 positions matching TRBD1. CDR1 is SGHTA, CDR2 FQGNSA, per germline. The CDR3 is 15 residues long. The V gene end was trimmed by 5 bases and the J gene end by 4 bases; junction bases not matched to a gene: 7. CDR3 protein: CASSIPGQDGNTIYF. CDR3 DNA: TGTGCCAGCAGCATTCCGGGACAGGACGGAAACACCATATATTTT.

As for this clone: The same CDR3 also results from other DNA sequences found in this sample. The rearrangement links TRBV27 to TRBJ1-1; no clear D gene. The CDR3 loop spans 13 amino acids. V was cut by 3 bases and J by 1 base, with 6 bases left in between. Germline V gene data show CDR1 as MNHEY and CDR2 as SMNVEV (reference sequence). CDR3 protein: CASSFGQNTEAFF. CDR3 nucleotides: TGTGCCAGCAGTTTCGGGCAGAACACTGAAGCTTTCTTT.

This clone has a handful of counts. The chain employs TRBV2 and TRBJ1-4; TRBD1 is a possible D gene (5 bases). There are 14 residues in the CDR3. The V gene lost 5 bases and the J gene lost 5 bases, with 12 bases spanning the gap. CDR1 and CDR2 from the germline V gene are SNHLY and FYNNEI. The CDR3: CASSSGGVNEKLFF. CDR3 nucleotide sequence: TGTGCCAGCAGTTCCGGGGGGGTAAATGAAAAACTGTTTTTT.

This chain joins TRBV5-1 and TRBJ2-7; 9 bases are shared with TRBD2. Unmatched junction bases numbered 0, after V lost 2 bases and J lost 0 bases. The CDR3 has 14 amino acids. Germline CDR1 is SGHRS and CDR2 is YFSETQ. The CDR3 sequence: CASSLAGGSYEQYF. The CDR3 bases are TGCGCCAGCAGCTTAGCGGGGGGCTCCTACGAGCAGTACTTC.

The chain is built from TRBV25-1 and TRBJ2-3; 10 bases agree with TRBD1. This CDR3 has 16 amino acids. Germline-derived CDR1 and CDR2 are MGHDK and SYGVNS. Losses at the gene ends were 3 bases for V and 3 bases for J; bases not matched to a gene: 6. CDR3 protein: CASSDPGQGITDTQYF. CDR3 in DNA: TGTGCCAGCAGTGATCCGGGACAGGGGATTACAGATACGCAGTATTTT.